A selection of T cell receptor beta chains follows, all from one sample in a study of immune characterization of retroperitoneal liposarcoma. TCRdb recomputed calls from the PCR reads with MiXCR, one row per CDR3 protein. The sample lists about 7,300 distinct CDR3 sequences, around 29% occurring once. The sample comprised blood. These receptors were obtained from a male donor with retroperitoneal liposarcoma. CDR3s include the opening cysteine and the closing phenylalanine or tryptophan. Fields, in order: CDR3 DNA, CDR3 protein, clone size, V gene, D gene, J gene. D genes are given only for firm matches. The size field is filled for only some rows; it gives once, few, many or a size class.

CDR3nt: TGTGCCAGCAGTGGGGAAACGGGGGATGAGCAGTTCTTC; CDR3aa: CASSGETGDEQFF; abundance: many; v_gene: TRBV6-4; d_gene: -; j_gene: TRBJ2-1
CDR3nt: TGCGCCAGCAGTCCGAGCGGGAGCGGCGAGCAGTACTTC; CDR3aa: CASSPSGSGEQYF; abundance: -; v_gene: TRBV10-1; d_gene: TRBD2; j_gene: TRBJ2-7
CDR3nt: TGTGCCAGCAGTGCGGGAGACACAGATACGCAGTATTTT; CDR3aa: CASSAGDTDTQYF; abundance: -; v_gene: TRBV6-4; d_gene: -; j_gene: TRBJ2-3
CDR3nt: TGTGCCAGCAGCCAAGAAGTGAAGCGGGGGGGAAATGAGCAGTTCTTC; CDR3aa: CASSQEVKRGGNEQFF; abundance: many; v_gene: TRBV3-1; d_gene: TRBD2; j_gene: TRBJ2-1
CDR3nt: TGTGCCAGCAGTTACGCCTTCGACAGGGTGACGAAGACCCAGTACTTC; CDR3aa: CASSYAFDRVTKTQYF; abundance: many; v_gene: TRBV6-2/TRBV6-3; d_gene: TRBD1; j_gene: TRBJ2-5
CDR3nt: TGTGCCAGCAGGCGGGGGAGAAACTACGAGCAGTACTTC; CDR3aa: CASRRGRNYEQYF; abundance: -; v_gene: TRBV6-2/TRBV6-3; d_gene: TRBD2; j_gene: TRBJ2-7
CDR3nt: TGTGCCAGCAGCGTAACTAGCGGGAGGGATAATGAGCAGTTCTTC; CDR3aa: CASSVTSGRDNEQFF; abundance: few; v_gene: TRBV9; d_gene: TRBD2; j_gene: TRBJ2-1
CDR3nt: TGTGCCAGCAGTACTGGGGGACTAGCGGGTCCGTATTTT; CDR3aa: CASSTGGLAGPYF; abundance: -; v_gene: TRBV6-2/TRBV6-3; d_gene: TRBD2; j_gene: TRBJ2-3
CDR3nt: TGTGCCAGCAGTGAGGTGACAGGAGTTTCCTACGAGCAGTACTTC; CDR3aa: CASSEVTGVSYEQYF; abundance: -; v_gene: TRBV27; d_gene: -; j_gene: TRBJ2-7
CDR3nt: TGTGCCAGCAGGCTGATCACCGGGGAGCTGTTTTTT; CDR3aa: CASRLITGELFF; abundance: few; v_gene: TRBV6-5; d_gene: -; j_gene: TRBJ2-2
CDR3nt: TGCAGCGGGGGGCCGACACCCGATACGCAGTATTTT; CDR3aa: CSGGPTPDTQYF; abundance: -; v_gene: TRBV29-1; d_gene: -; j_gene: TRBJ2-3
CDR3nt: TGTGCCAGCAGCTGGTTGGGGTACCAAGAGACCCAGTACTTC; CDR3aa: CASSWLGYQETQYF; abundance: few; v_gene: TRBV11-1; d_gene: -; j_gene: TRBJ2-5
CDR3nt: TGTGCCAGTAGGTTAGCGGGGGCTTTGGATACGCAGTATTTT; CDR3aa: CASRLAGALDTQYF; abundance: many; v_gene: TRBV28; d_gene: TRBD2; j_gene: TRBJ2-3
CDR3nt: TGTGCCAGCACCAGTTCGGGACAAGGCGAGCAGTTCTTC; CDR3aa: CASTSSGQGEQFF; abundance: many; v_gene: TRBV6-1; d_gene: -; j_gene: TRBJ2-1
CDR3nt: TGTGCCAGCAGCTTAGGTGGGACGATGGCCAAAAACATTCAGTACTTC; CDR3aa: CASSLGGTMAKNIQYF; abundance: large; v_gene: TRBV11-2; d_gene: -; j_gene: TRBJ2-4
CDR3nt: TGTGCCAGCAGCCAAGTCAGGGCTGCTGAGCAGTTCTTC; CDR3aa: CASSQVRAAEQFF; abundance: few; v_gene: TRBV14; d_gene: -; j_gene: TRBJ2-1
CDR3nt: TGCGCCAGCAGCCAAGATCTAAGGGGCGGGAGGCAGCCCCAGCATTTT; CDR3aa: CASSQDLRGGRQPQHF; abundance: -; v_gene: TRBV4-1; d_gene: -; j_gene: TRBJ1-5
CDR3nt: TGTGCCAGCAGCTTACGACAGCAAGAGACCCAGTACTTC; CDR3aa: CASSLRQQETQYF; abundance: large; v_gene: TRBV7-9; d_gene: -; j_gene: TRBJ2-5
CDR3nt: TGTGCCAGCAGCTTAGACCAGGGGGCGAACACCGGGGAGCTGTTTTTT; CDR3aa: CASSLDQGANTGELFF; abundance: few; v_gene: TRBV11-2; d_gene: TRBD1; j_gene: TRBJ2-2
CDR3nt: TGTGCCAGCAGCTTAGATCGGTTAGCGGGAGGGCCTGGTGAGCAGTTCTTC; CDR3aa: CASSLDRLAGGPGEQFF; abundance: many; v_gene: TRBV11-2; d_gene: TRBD2; j_gene: TRBJ2-1
CDR3nt: TGTGCCGGACAGGGAGCTAACTATGGCTACACCTTC; CDR3aa: CAGQGANYGYTF; abundance: -; v_gene: TRBV30; d_gene: TRBD1; j_gene: TRBJ1-2
CDR3nt: TGTGCCAGCAGTTCCTTTGAGACCCAGTACTTC; CDR3aa: CASSSFETQYF; abundance: -; v_gene: TRBV12-3/TRBV12-4; d_gene: -; j_gene: TRBJ2-5
CDR3nt: TGTGCCAGCAGTTTTTCCGGCGGGGAGCTGTTTTTT; CDR3aa: CASSFSGGELFF; abundance: few; v_gene: TRBV27; d_gene: -; j_gene: TRBJ2-2
CDR3nt: TGTGCCAGCAGCTTAACAGGGCCCCAAGAGACCCAGTTCTTC; CDR3aa: CASSLTGPQETQFF; abundance: -; v_gene: TRBV7-2; d_gene: -; j_gene: TRBJ2-1
CDR3nt: TGTGCCAGCAGCTGGGAGCCGGTCTCTGGAAACACCATATATTTT; CDR3aa: CASSWEPVSGNTIYF; abundance: many; v_gene: TRBV12-3/TRBV12-4; d_gene: -; j_gene: TRBJ1-3
CDR3nt: TGTGCCAGCAGGATGGACAGGGTGGGAAGCTACGAGCAGTACTTC; CDR3aa: CASRMDRVGSYEQYF; abundance: -; v_gene: TRBV6-6; d_gene: TRBD1; j_gene: TRBJ2-7
CDR3nt: TGCAGTGCGCCAGGGGAGGTTCGGACCTCGAGGACTGAAGCTTTCTTT; CDR3aa: CSAPGEVRTSRTEAFF; abundance: -; v_gene: TRBV20-1; d_gene: -; j_gene: TRBJ1-1